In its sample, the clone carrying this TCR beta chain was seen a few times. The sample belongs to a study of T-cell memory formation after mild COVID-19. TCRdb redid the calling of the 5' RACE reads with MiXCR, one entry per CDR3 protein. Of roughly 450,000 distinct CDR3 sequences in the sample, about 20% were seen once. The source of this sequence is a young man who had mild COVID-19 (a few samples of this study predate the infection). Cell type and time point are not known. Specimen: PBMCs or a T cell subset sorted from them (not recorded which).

This chain's CDR3 is CASSLWGTGELFF. The CDR3 nucleotides are TGCGCCAGCAGCTTGTGGGGCACCGGGGAGCTGTTTTTT. The chain employs TRBV5-1 and TRBJ2-2; D unclear. Trimming removed 1 base at V and 4 bases at J, with 5 bases between. This CDR3 comprises 13 residues. The germline gives CDR1 SGHRS, CDR2 YFSETQ.